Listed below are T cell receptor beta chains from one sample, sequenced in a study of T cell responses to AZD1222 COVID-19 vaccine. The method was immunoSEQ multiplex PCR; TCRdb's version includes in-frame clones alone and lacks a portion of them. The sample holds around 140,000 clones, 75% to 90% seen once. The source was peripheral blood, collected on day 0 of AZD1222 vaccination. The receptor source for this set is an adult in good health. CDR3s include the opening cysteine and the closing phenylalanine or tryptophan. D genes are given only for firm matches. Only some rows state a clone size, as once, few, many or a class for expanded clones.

TGTGCCAGCAGTGACCGGACAGTGGACCGGAGGGAGACCCAGTACTTC | CASSDRTVDRRETQYF | - | - | TRBJ2-5 | TRBV25-1
TGTGCCAGCAGCTTAGATAGGACACCGAAGACGAACACTGAAGCTTTCTTT | CASSLDRTPKTNTEAFF | - | - | TRBJ1-1 | TRBV7-2
TGTGCCAGCAGCCCCGGGGGGACTAGCGGGAAATACGAGCAGTACTTC | CASSPGGTSGKYEQYF | few | TRBD2 | TRBJ2-7 | TRBV9
TGTGCCAGTATGGGACAGACCCAGAACACTGAAGCTTTCTTT | CASMGQTQNTEAFF | - | TRBD1 | TRBJ1-1 | TRBV19
TGTGCCAGCAGCCCCTTGGGACAGGGAATTGACGAGCAGTACTTC | CASSPLGQGIDEQYF | - | TRBD1 | TRBJ2-7 | TRBV7-2
TGTGCCAGCAGTTTAGTCCTGTCTGAAGCTTTCTTT | CASSLVLSEAFF | - | - | TRBJ1-1 | TRBV12-3/TRBV12-4
TGTGCCAGCAGCCCGCCCTCCTACGAGCAGTACTTC | CASSPPSYEQYF | - | - | TRBJ2-7 | TRBV9
TGTGCCGGACGGACTAGCGGGAGCGACAATGAGCAGTTCTTC | CAGRTSGSDNEQFF | - | TRBD2 | TRBJ2-1 | TRBV28
TGTGCCAGCAGCGTAGGGGGAGCAGATACGCAGTATTTT | CASSVGGADTQYF | once | - | TRBJ2-3 | TRBV9
TGTGCCAGCAGTTACTCACATTGGACTAGCGGGGGACAAAGCACAGATACGCAGTATTTT | CASSYSHWTSGGQSTDTQYF | - | TRBD2 | TRBJ2-3 | TRBV6-2/TRBV6-3
TGTGCCAGCAGCTTTTCGGGGATCGGGCAGTACTTC | CASSFSGIGQYF | - | - | TRBJ2-7 | TRBV11-2
TGTGCAAGTCGCTTAGCGGCGGCGGCCCAAGAGACCCAGTACTTC | CASRLAAAAQETQYF | - | - | TRBJ2-5 | TRBV12-2
TGTGCCAGCAGTTTAGGTCCTGAAGCTTTCTTT | CASSLGPEAFF | few | - | TRBJ1-1 | TRBV28
TGCGCCAGCAGCCCGGACCCCCTGGGATCCTACGAGCAGTACTTC | CASSPDPLGSYEQYF | - | - | TRBJ2-7 | TRBV5-1
TGTGCCAGCAGCCCTACTAGGACGAGCACAGATACGCAGTATTTT | CASSPTRTSTDTQYF | - | - | TRBJ2-3 | TRBV3-1/TRBV3-2
TGTGCCAGCAGCTTAGCGGGAGATCAGCCCCAGCATTTT | CASSLAGDQPQHF | - | - | TRBJ1-5 | TRBV7-9
TGTGCCAGCAGCGTAGACCTCCACAATGGCTACACCTTC | CASSVDLHNGYTF | - | - | TRBJ1-2 | TRBV9
TGTGCCAGCTCAGGGAGTGGAGGGTTCTACGAGCAGTACTTC | CASSGSGGFYEQYF | - | - | TRBJ2-7 | TRBV6-5
TGTGCCAGCAGCACGGGACTGGAAAACATTCAGTACTTC | CASSTGLENIQYF | - | - | TRBJ2-4 | TRBV3-1/TRBV3-2
TGCAGCGTTGAGCTGACAGGGGAAAAACTGTTTTTT | CSVELTGEKLFF | few | TRBD1 | TRBJ1-4 | TRBV29-1
TGTGCCAGCAGCTTGGGGAGTAGCGGGAGGAACACCGGGGAGCTGTTTTTT | CASSLGSSGRNTGELFF | - | TRBD2 | TRBJ2-2 | TRBV7-9
TGTGCCACCAGTGATTCATACAGGGTTGGGCAGTTCTTC | CATSDSYRVGQFF | - | - | TRBJ2-1 | TRBV24-1
TGTGCCAGCGGGTTCGGGGCTCACCGAAACACTGAAGCTTTCTTT | CASGFGAHRNTEAFF | - | - | TRBJ1-1 | TRBV19
TGTGCCAGCAGCTTGGTGGCGACAGGCCTCGTCCTGACTTTC | CASSLVATGLVLTF | - | - | TRBJ2-6 | TRBV5-6
TGTGCCAGCAGCCGAGGACGCCACTCCACCGGGGAGCTGTTTTTT | CASSRGRHSTGELFF | - | - | TRBJ2-2 | TRBV3-1/TRBV3-2
TGCGCCAGCAGCACGAATAGACTAGTCCTGGAGACCCAGTACTTC | CASSTNRLVLETQYF | - | - | TRBJ2-5 | TRBV4-1
TGTGCCAGCAGCTTAGTTTCGAAATATGAAGCTTTCTTT | CASSLVSKYEAFF | - | - | TRBJ1-1 | TRBV11-2
TGTGCCAGCAGCTTAACCGGGGGGGCCAATCAGCCCCAGCATTTT | CASSLTGGANQPQHF | once | - | TRBJ1-5 | TRBV7-3
TGTGCCAGCAGCCTGGGACTAGCGGGGGGGCAGGATACGCAGTATTTT | CASSLGLAGGQDTQYF | once | TRBD2 | TRBJ2-3 | TRBV7-2
TGTGCCATCAGTGGGAGGGAGACACCCGACACTGAAGCTTTCTTT | CAISGRETPDTEAFF | few | - | TRBJ1-1 | TRBV10-3
TGTGCCAGCAGCCAGATGGACCTCTTGAACACTGAAGCTTTCTTT | CASSQMDLLNTEAFF | - | - | TRBJ1-1 | TRBV14
TGTGCCAGCAGCTTATTTGCGACAGCGAACACTGAAGCTTTCTTT | CASSLFATANTEAFF | - | - | TRBJ1-1 | TRBV7-6
TGTGCCATCAGGGGGAAGAGTGGACACACTGAAGCTTTCTTT | CAIRGKSGHTEAFF | - | - | TRBJ1-1 | TRBV10-3
TGTGCCACCAGTATCGGGACAGAACCTAGAAAGTACTTC | CATSIGTEPRKYF | - | TRBD1 | TRBJ2-7 | TRBV24-1
TGTGCCAGCAGCGAGAACTTTAATGAAAAACTGTTTTTT | CASSENFNEKLFF | once | - | TRBJ1-4 | TRBV11-3
TGTGCCAGTAACGCGAGGGGCTATCCGGGGGAGCAGTACTTC | CASNARGYPGEQYF | - | - | TRBJ2-7 | TRBV19
TGTGCCAGCAGTCCCGGTTCGGCGACTTCACCCCTCCACTTT | CASSPGSATSPLHF | - | - | TRBJ1-6 | TRBV28
TGCGCCAGCAGCTTGCCCAAGGACAAGGGCTATGGCTACACCTTC | CASSLPKDKGYGYTF | - | - | TRBJ1-2 | TRBV5-1
TGTGCCAGCAGCCAAGACCCGGCCCTTTCTCCCTATGGCTACACCTTC | CASSQDPALSPYGYTF | - | - | TRBJ1-2 | TRBV4-2
TGTGCCAGCAGCTTCGGCAGGGACTATGGCTACACCTTC | CASSFGRDYGYTF | - | - | TRBJ1-2 | TRBV7-2
TGTGCCAGCAGCCCCCGTGGAAGGGGTCTTGGCTACACCTTC | CASSPRGRGLGYTF | - | - | TRBJ1-2 | TRBV3-1/TRBV3-2
TGTGCCACTCGCAGGGGGGGGAGGGCAGATACGCAGTATTTT | CATRRGGRADTQYF | few | - | TRBJ2-3 | TRBV3-1/TRBV3-2
TGTGCCAGCGGACAGGGATCTGGAAACACCATATATTTT | CASGQGSGNTIYF | - | TRBD1 | TRBJ1-3 | TRBV19
TGCGCCAGCAGCCCACATCCAGGGCCCAATCAGCCCCAGCATTTT | CASSPHPGPNQPQHF | - | - | TRBJ1-5 | TRBV4-1
TGTGCCAGCAGGACAAACAGGGGGGCCACTGAAGCTTTCTTT | CASRTNRGATEAFF | - | TRBD1 | TRBJ1-1 | TRBV27
TGTGCCAGCAGCCAGGGGAAGGGAAGAGGGTATGGCTACACCTTC | CASSQGKGRGYGYTF | - | - | TRBJ1-2 | TRBV14
TGTGCCAGCAGCCCCTTGACAGGCGCTGACGAGCAGTACTTC | CASSPLTGADEQYF | - | - | TRBJ2-7 | TRBV9
TGTGCCAGCACGTACAGGGGGAACTATGGCTACACCTTC | CASTYRGNYGYTF | - | TRBD1 | TRBJ1-2 | TRBV2
TGTGCCAACCGGGACAGGGGTTCGCGTGTCTATGGCTACACCTTC | CANRDRGSRVYGYTF | - | TRBD1 | TRBJ1-2 | TRBV2
TGTGCCAGTAGGGTGGACAGGGGTGTGGCTCAGCCCCAGCATTTT | CASRVDRGVAQPQHF | - | TRBD1 | TRBJ1-5 | TRBV19
TGTGCCAGCAGCTCCGGGACAGGGACCTCTGGAAACACCATATATTTT | CASSSGTGTSGNTIYF | - | TRBD1 | TRBJ1-3 | TRBV7-9
TGTGCCACCCAGGGGCAGGGGGCGGTGGTCACAGCTGAAGCTTTCTTT | CATQGQGAVVTAEAFF | - | TRBD1 | TRBJ1-1 | TRBV5-4
TGTGCCAGTAGCAATCCGTCTGCCACTAGCGGGACGAAGATCTCCTACAATGAGCAGTTCTTC | CASSNPSATSGTKISYNEQFF | - | TRBD2 | TRBJ2-1 | TRBV19
TGTGCCAGTAGTACACATCTAAGCTCCTACGAGCAGTACTTC | CASSTHLSSYEQYF | once | - | TRBJ2-7 | TRBV19